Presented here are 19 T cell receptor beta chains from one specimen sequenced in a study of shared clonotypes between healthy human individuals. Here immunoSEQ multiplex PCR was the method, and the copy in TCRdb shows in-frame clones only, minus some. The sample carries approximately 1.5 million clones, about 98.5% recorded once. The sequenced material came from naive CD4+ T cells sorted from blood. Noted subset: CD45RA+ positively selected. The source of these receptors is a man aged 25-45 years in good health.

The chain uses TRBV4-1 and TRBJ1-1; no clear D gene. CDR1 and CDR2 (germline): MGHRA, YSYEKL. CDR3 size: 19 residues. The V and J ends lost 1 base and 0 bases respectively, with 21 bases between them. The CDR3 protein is CASSQVDTAGWVVNTEAFF. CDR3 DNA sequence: TGCGCCAGCAGCCAAGTAGATACAGCAGGATGGGTGGTGAACACTGAAGCTTTCTTT.

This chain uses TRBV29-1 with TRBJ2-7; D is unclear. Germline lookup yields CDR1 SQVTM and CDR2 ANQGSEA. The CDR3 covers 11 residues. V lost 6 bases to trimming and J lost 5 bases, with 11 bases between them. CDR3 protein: CSVNWGNEQYF. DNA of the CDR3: TGCAGCGTGAATTGGGGAAACGAGCAGTACTTC.

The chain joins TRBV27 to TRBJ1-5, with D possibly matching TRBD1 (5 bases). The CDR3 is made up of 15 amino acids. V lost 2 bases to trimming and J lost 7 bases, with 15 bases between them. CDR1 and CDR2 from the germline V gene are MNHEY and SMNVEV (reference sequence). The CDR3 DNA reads TGTGCCAGCAGTTTAATCCGGGGCGTTGGGCAGCCCCAGCATTTT. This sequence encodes CASSLIRGVGQPQHF.

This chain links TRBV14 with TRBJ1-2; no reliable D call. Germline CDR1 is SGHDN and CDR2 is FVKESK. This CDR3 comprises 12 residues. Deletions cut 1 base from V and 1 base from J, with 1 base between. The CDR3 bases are TGTGCCAGCAGCCAAGTTAACTATGGCTACACCTTC. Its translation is CASSQVNYGYTF.

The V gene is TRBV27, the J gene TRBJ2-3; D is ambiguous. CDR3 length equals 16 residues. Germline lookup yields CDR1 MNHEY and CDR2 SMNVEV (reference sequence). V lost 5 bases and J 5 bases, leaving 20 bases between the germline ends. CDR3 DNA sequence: TGTGCCAGCAGTCCCCCGTTCAGGAGAGGTAAAGATACGCAGTATTTT. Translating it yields CASSPPFRRGKDTQYF.

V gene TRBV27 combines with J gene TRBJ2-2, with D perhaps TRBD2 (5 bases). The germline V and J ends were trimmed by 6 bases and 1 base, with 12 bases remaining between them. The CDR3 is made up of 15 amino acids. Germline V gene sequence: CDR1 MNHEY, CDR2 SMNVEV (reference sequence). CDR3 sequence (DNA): TGTGCCAGCAGCTCGGACTTAATGAACACCGGGGAGCTGTTTTTT. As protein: CASSSDLMNTGELFF.

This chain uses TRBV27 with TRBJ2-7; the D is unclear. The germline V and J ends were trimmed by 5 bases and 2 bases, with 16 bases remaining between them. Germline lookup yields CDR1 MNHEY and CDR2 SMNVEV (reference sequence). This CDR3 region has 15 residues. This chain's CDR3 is CASSRGALSTYEQYF. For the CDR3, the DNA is TGTGCCAGCAGTCGCGGAGCCCTAAGTACCTACGAGCAGTACTTC.

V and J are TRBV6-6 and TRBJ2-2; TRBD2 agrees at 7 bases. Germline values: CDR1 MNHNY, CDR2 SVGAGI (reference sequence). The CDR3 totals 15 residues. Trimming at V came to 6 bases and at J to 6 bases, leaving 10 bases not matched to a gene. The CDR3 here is CASSPPSGGAGELFF. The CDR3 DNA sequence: TGTGCCAGCAGCCCACCTAGCGGAGGGGCCGGGGAGCTGTTTTTT.

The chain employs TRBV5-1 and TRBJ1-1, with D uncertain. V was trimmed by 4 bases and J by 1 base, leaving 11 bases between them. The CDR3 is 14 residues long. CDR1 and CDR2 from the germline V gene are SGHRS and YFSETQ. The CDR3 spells CASSLRGGNTEAFF. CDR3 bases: TGCGCCAGCAGCCTCCGCGGTGGGAACACTGAAGCTTTCTTT.

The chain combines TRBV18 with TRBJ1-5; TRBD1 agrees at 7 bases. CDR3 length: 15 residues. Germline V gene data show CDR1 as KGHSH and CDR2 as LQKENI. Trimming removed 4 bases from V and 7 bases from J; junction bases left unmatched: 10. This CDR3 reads CASSLGTALRQPQHF. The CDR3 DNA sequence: TGTGCCAGCTCACTCGGGACAGCACTCAGGCAGCCCCAGCATTTT.

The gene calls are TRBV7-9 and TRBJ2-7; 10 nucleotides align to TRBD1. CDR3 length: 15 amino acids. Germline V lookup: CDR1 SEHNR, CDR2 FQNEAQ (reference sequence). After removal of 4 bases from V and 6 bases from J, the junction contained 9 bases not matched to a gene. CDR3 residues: CASSSEGQGVLEQYF. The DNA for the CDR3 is TGTGCCAGCAGCTCGGAAGGACAGGGGGTTCTCGAGCAGTACTTC.

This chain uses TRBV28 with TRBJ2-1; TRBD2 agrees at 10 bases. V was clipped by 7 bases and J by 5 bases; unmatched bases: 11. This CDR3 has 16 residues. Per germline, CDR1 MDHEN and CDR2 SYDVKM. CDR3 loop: CASTAKLAGLHNEQFF. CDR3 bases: TGTGCCAGCACCGCTAAACTAGCGGGGCTACACAATGAGCAGTTCTTC.

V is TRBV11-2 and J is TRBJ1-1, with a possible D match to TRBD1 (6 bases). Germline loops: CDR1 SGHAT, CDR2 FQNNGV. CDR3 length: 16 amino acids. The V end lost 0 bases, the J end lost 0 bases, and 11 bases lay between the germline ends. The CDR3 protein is CASSLDTGLVNTEAFF. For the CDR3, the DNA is TGTGCCAGCAGCTTAGATACAGGGTTAGTGAACACTGAAGCTTTCTTT.

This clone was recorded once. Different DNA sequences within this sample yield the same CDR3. In DNA form, the CDR3 reads TGTGCCAGCTCACCCAAGGACACCATATATTTT. This encodes CASSPKDTIYF. This rearrangement joins TRBV18 to TRBJ1-3, with D unresolved. V dropped 3 bases and J dropped 8 bases, with 5 bases sitting between them. Germline CDR1 reads KGHSH; CDR2 reads LQKENI. CDR3 length equals 11 residues.

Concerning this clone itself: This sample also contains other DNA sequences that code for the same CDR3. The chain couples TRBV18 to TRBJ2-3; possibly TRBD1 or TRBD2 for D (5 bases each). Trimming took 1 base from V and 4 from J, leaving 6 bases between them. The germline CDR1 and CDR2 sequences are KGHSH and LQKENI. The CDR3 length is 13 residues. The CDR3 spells CASSPRGADTQYF. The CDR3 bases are TGTGCCAGCTCACCACGAGGGGCAGATACGCAGTATTTT. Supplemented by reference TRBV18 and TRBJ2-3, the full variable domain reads NAGVMQNPRHLVRRRGQEARLRCSPMKGHSHVYWYRQLPEEGLKFMVYLQKENIIDESGMPKERFSAEFPKEGPSILRIQQVVRGDSAAYFCASSPRGADTQYFGPGTRLTVL.

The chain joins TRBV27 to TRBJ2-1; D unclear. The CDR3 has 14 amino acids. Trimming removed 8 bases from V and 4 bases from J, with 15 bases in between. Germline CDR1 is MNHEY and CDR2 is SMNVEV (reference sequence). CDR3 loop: CASGEDPFYNEQFF. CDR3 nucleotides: TGTGCCAGCGGTGAGGACCCCTTTTACAATGAGCAGTTCTTC.

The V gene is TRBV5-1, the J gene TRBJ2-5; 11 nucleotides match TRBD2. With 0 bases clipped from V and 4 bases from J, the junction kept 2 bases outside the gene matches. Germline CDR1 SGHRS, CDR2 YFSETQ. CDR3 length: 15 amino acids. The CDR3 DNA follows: TGCGCCAGCAGCTTGGCACTAGCGGGAGCAGAGACCCAGTACTTC. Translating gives CASSLALAGAETQYF. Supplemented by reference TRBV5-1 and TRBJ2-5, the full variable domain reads KAGVTQTPRYLIKTRGQQVTLSCSPISGHRSVSWYQQTPGQGLQFLFEYFSETQRNKGNFPGRFSGRQFSNSRSEMNVSTLELGDSALYLCASSLALAGAETQYFGPGTRLLVL.

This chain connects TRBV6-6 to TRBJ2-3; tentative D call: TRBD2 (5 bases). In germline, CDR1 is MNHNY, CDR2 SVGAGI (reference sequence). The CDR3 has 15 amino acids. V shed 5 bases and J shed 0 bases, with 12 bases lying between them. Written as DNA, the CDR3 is TGTGCCAGCAGTAAACCGCGGGCGAGCACAGATACGCAGTATTTT. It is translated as CASSKPRASTDTQYF.

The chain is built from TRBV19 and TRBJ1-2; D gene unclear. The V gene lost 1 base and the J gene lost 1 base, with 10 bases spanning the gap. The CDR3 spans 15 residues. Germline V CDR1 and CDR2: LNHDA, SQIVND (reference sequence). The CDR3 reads CASSIAGKFNYGYTF. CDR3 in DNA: TGTGCCAGTAGTATAGCGGGGAAATTTAACTATGGCTACACCTTC.